This T cell receptor beta chain was sequenced in a study of T cells in Graves' hyperthyroidism and ophthalmopathy (dated by TCRdb to between 2017 and 2020). Turning to the overall study: Peripheral blood was sampled at the time of initial diagnosis, prior to any treatment. Thyroid tissue and blood T-cell repertoires from about 6 Graves' hyperthyroidism patients were also compared in the study. Prospective prediction of ophthalmopathy was tested in an independent validation cohort of under 20 hyperthyroidism patients and 17 patients who later progressed to ophthalmopathy. After blood sampling, hyperthyroidism patients were treated with methimazole at a starting dose of 30 mg daily, and ophthalmopathy patients were treated with high-dose intravenous methylprednisolone. According to the paper, TCR Vbeta CDR3 sequencing was carried out on some 130 peripheral blood samples, which came from 40 to 45 ophthalmopathy, under 85 hyperthyroidism and roughly 17 progressor patients. The roughly 99 discovery patients were divided at random into training and test sets in a 7:3 ratio. TCR V-J signatures able to tell the groups apart were searched for in a discovery cohort of 100 patients, of whom under 45 had Graves' ophthalmopathy and more than 55 had stable Graves' hyperthyroidism.

Ophthalmopathy patients had moderately to severely active disease, with a Clinical Activity Score of 3 or more, a NOSPECS grade of 4 or more, and a disease duration of less than 3 months. Exclusion was applied to patients with uncontrolled infections, other autoimmune diseases, pregnancy or lactation. Diagnoses were established on the basis of clinical symptoms, serum thyroxine and TRAb, thyroid ultrasound, and orbital computed tomography. Ficoll-Paque density gradient centrifugation was used to isolate PBMCs from approximately 10 ml of fresh peripheral blood. Trizol reagent was used to extract total RNA, and RNA quality was then checked on an Agilent 2100 Bioanalyzer. The TCR beta CDR3 regions were amplified from RNA transcripts. A first-round RT-PCR of the TCR CDR3 used the HTBI primer set with the Qiagen OneStep RT-PCR kit. Libraries were constructed in a second round of multiplex PCR, after which size selection and purification were carried out. Sequencing of the libraries was done on an Illumina HiSeq2000 using paired-end 100 bp reads. The paper's processing steps were these. Raw data were processed with SOAPnuke, discarding reads with adapters, uncalled bases, mean Phred below 15, or no exact constant-primer or identifier match. COPE v1.2.5 was used to merge the high-quality paired reads, and each unique nucleotide sequence was defined as a clonotype. MiTCR v1.1 was used to align clonotypes to the IMGT TRBV, TRBD and TRBJ reference segments. The analysis was restricted to V-J combinations with a frequency above 0.0001, which together covered approximately 99% of the repertoires. A TCS score was defined as the ratio between F50 (clonal expansion) and ExV (chaos), using BLOSUM62-based TCRdist between CDR3 peptides within each V-J. Welch's t-statistics and random forest reduced some 510 V-J features to around 14, which were used in a naive Bayes classifier (R e1071). TCRdb trimmed public reads at Q25 via fastp, called clones via MiXCR and kept in-frame beta chains. Each entry is one CDR3 protein sequence, shown with its most common DNA and genes. The V and J calls come from TCRdb's annotation, not from the publication. In this sample the table shows hundreds of thousands of distinct CDR3 sequences, 13% to 15% of which occur a single time. The ten most abundant clones make up 15% to 20% of the sample.

In this sample, this clonotype turned up many times. It has no known antigen specificity. Per-base quality was not reported, and no clone a single base away is much larger than it. Study-level results and caveats: Most expanded thyroid clonotypes (frequency above 0.001) were also detected in blood, a finding suggesting that blood repertoires may reflect thyroid immune responses. In validation, the model predicted progression to ophthalmopathy with around 71% sensitivity and over 72% specificity, a median of about six months before onset. Ophthalmopathy was separated from stable hyperthyroidism by a 13 V-J signature model, with just over 85% sensitivity and roughly 84% specificity obtained in cross-validation and 80%/75% obtained in testing. No statistical method was used to fix the sample size in advance, and group allocation was not hidden from the investigators.

The junction carries 7 bases between V and J, which are trimmed by 0 bases and 4 bases respectively. CDR1 GTSNPN and CDR2 SVGIG were looked up in the germline V gene (reference sequence). The CDR3 holds 12 amino acids from the cysteine to the phenylalanine. The retained sequence is limited to the CDR3, 36 bases, with the frame set at the first base. The TCR was taken from a woman aged 55-69 years with Graves' ophthalmopathy. The sequence joins TRBV30 to TRBJ2-7; too little of a D gene remains to name it. The sequenced material came from blood. In nucleotide form, the sequence is TGTGCCTGGAGTGTAATAGGTTACGAGCAGTACTTC. This is translated as CAWSVIGYEQYF.